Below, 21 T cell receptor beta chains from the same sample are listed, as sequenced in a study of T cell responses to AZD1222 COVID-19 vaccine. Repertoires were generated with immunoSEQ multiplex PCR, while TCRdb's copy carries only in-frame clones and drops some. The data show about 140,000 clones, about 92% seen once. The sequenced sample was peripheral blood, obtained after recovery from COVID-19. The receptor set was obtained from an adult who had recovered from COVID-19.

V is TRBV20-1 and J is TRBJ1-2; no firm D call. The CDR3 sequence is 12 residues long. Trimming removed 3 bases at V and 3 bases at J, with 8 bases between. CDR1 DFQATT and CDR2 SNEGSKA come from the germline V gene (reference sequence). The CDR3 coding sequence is TGCAGTGCTAGTTCGTCGGACTATGGCTACACCTTC. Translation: CSASSSDYGYTF.

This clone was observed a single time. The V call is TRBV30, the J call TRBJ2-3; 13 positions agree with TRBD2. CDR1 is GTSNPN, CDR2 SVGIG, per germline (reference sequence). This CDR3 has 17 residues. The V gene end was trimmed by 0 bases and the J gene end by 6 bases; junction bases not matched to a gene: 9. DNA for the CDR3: TGTGCCTGGAGTGTAGGTGGGACTAGCGGGATCAGGGATACGCAGTATTTT. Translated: CAWSVGGTSGIRDTQYF.

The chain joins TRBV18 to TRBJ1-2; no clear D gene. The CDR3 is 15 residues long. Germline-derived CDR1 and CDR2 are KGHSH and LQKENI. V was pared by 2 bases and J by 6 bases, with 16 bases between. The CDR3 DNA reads TGTGCCAGCTCACCAGGACTGGAGGTCGGCGATGGCTACACCTTC. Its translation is CASSPGLEVGDGYTF.

The chain's CDR3 is CASSLAGQPNSPLHF. The CDR3 DNA reads as TGTGCCAGCAGCTTAGCGGGACAGCCCAATTCACCCCTCCACTTT. The V call is TRBV7-9, the J call TRBJ1-6; 7 nucleotides line up with TRBD1. V dropped 0 bases and J dropped 7; count of bases not matched to a gene: 3. Germline assignment: CDR1 SEHNR and CDR2 FQNEAQ (reference sequence). The CDR3 totals 15 residues.

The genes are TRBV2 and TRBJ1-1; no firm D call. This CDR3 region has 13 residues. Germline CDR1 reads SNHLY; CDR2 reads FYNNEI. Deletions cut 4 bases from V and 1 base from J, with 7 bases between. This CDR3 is CASSVLGNTEAFF. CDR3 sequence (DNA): TGTGCCAGCAGTGTTCTCGGGAACACTGAAGCTTTCTTT.

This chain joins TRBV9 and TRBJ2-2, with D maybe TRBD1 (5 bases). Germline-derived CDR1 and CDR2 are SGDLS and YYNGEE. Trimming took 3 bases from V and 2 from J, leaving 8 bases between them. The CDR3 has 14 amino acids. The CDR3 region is CASSGTINTGELFF. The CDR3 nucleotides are TGTGCCAGCAGCGGGACAATTAACACCGGGGAGCTGTTTTTT.

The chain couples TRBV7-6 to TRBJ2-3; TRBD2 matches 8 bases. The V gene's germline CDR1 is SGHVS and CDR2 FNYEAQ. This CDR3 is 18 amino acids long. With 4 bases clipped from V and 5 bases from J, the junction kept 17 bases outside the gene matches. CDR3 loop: CASSSLGGLGSWGDTQYF. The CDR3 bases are TGTGCCAGCAGCTCCCTCGGGGGACTAGGGTCTTGGGGAGATACGCAGTATTTT. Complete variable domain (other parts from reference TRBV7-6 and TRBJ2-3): GAGVSQSPRYKVTKRGQDVALRCDPISGHVSLYWYRQALGQGPEFLTYFNYEAQQDKSGLPNDRFSAERPEGSISTLTIQRTEQRDSAMYRCASSSLGGLGSWGDTQYFGPGTRLTVL.

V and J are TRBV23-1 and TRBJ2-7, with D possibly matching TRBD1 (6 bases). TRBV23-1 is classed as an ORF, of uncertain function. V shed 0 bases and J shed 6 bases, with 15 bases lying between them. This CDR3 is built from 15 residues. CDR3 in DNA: TGCGCCAGCAGTCAATCGGACAGTTCGAGGGGCGAGCAGTACTTC. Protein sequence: CASSQSDSSRGEQYF.

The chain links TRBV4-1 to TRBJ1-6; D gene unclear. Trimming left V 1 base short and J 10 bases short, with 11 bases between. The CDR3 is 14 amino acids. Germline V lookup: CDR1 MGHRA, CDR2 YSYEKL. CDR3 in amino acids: CASSQGALGSPLHF. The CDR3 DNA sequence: TGCGCCAGCAGCCAAGGAGCCTTAGGATCACCCCTCCACTTT.

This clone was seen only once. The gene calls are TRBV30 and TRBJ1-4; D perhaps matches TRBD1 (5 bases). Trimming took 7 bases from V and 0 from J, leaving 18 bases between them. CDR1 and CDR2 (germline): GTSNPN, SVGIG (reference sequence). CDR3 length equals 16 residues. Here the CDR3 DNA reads TGTGCCTCCTCAGGGCCCCAACCCCCAACTAATGAAAAACTGTTTTTT. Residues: CASSGPQPPTNEKLFF.

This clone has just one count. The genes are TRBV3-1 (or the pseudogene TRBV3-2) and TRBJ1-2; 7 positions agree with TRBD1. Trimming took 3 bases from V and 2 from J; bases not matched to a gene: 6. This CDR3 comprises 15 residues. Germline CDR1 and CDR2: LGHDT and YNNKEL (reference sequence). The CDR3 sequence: CASSHSGQVNYGYTF. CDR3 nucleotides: TGTGCCAGCAGCCACAGCGGACAGGTCAACTATGGCTACACCTTC.

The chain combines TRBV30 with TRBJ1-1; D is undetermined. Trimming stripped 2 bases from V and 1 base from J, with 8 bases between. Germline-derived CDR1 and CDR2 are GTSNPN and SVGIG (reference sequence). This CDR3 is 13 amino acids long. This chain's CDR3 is CAWSYAGNTEAFF. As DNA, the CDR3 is TGTGCCTGGAGTTATGCTGGGAACACTGAAGCTTTCTTT.

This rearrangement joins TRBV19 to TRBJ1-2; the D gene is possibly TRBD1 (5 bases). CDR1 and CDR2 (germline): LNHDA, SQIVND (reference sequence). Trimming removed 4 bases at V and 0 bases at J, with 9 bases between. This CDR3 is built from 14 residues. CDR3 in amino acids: CASSTGSSNYGYTF. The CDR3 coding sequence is TGTGCCAGTAGTACAGGGTCCTCTAACTATGGCTACACCTTC.

The DNA for the CDR3 is TGTGCCAGCTCCCGAGGGCTTGACGCAGATACGCAGTATTTT. Amino acid sequence: CASSRGLDADTQYF. The gene calls are TRBV18 and TRBJ2-3; possibly TRBD2 for D (5 bases). There are 14 residues in the CDR3. Germline CDR1 is KGHSH and CDR2 is LQKENI. V shed 6 bases and J shed 4 bases, with 14 bases lying between them. The whole variable domain, remainder taken from reference TRBV18 and TRBJ2-3, is NAGVMQNPRHLVRRRGQEARLRCSPMKGHSHVYWYRQLPEEGLKFMVYLQKENIIDESGMPKERFSAEFPKEGPSILRIQQVVRGDSAAYFCASSRGLDADTQYFGPGTRLTVL.

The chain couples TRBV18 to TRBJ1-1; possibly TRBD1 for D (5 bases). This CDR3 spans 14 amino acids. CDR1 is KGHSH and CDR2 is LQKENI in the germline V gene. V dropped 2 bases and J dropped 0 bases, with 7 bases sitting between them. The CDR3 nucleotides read TGTGCCAGCTCACCAGCACAGGTGAACACTGAAGCTTTCTTT. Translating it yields CASSPAQVNTEAFF. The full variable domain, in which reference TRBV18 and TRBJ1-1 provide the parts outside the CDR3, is NAGVMQNPRHLVRRRGQEARLRCSPMKGHSHVYWYRQLPEEGLKFMVYLQKENIIDESGMPKERFSAEFPKEGPSILRIQQVVRGDSAAYFCASSPAQVNTEAFFGQGTRLTVV.

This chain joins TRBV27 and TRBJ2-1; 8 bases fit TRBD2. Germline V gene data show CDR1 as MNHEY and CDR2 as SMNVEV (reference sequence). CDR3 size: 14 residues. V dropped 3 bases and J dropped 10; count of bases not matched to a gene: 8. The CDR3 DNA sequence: TGTGCCAGCAGTTTTTCGGGAGGGCCACGAGAGCAGTTCTTC. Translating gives CASSFSGGPREQFF.

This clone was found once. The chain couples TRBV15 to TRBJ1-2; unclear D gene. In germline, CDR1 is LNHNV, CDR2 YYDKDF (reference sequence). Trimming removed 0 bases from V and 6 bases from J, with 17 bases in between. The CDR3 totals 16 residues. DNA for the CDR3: TGTGCCACCAGCAGAGAAGTATGGATAGGCGGCAATGGCTACACCTTC. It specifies CATSREVWIGGNGYTF.

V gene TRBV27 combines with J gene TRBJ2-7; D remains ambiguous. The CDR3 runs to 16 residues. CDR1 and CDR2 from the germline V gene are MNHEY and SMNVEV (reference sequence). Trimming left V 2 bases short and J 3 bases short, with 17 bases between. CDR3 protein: CASSLDVSRWYYEQYF. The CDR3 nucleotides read TGTGCCAGCAGTTTAGACGTAAGTAGGTGGTACTACGAGCAGTACTTC.

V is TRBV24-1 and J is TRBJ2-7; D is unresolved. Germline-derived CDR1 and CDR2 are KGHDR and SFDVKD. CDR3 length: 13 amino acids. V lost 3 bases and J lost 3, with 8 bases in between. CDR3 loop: CATSDMSGYEQYF. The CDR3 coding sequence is TGTGCCACCAGTGATATGTCAGGCTACGAGCAGTACTTC.

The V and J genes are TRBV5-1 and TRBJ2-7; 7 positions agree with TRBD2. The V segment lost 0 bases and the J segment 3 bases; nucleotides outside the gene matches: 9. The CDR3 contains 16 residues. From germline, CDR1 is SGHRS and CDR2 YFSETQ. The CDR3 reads CASSLGIGGVGYEQYF. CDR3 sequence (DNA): TGCGCCAGCAGCTTGGGCATTGGGGGGGTAGGCTACGAGCAGTACTTC.

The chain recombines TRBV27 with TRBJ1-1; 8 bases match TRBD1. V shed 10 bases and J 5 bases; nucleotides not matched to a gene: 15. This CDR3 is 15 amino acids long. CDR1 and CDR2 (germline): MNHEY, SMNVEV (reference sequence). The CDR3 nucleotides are TGTGCCACCCAGCCCGGACAGGGCTACAGTACTGAAGCTTTCTTT. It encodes CATQPGQGYSTEAFF.